Reported below is one TCR beta chain. Germline V gene lookup returns CDR1 SGDLS and CDR2 YYNGEE. This CDR3 region has 13 residues. V lost 7 bases to trimming and J lost 6 bases, with 14 bases between them. The sample belongs to a study of blood T cell repertoires in COVID-19. Study background: Sample material is recorded as cDNA or gDNA derived from T cells, B-cell-depleted T cells, or PBMCs.

Repertoires were generated with immunoSEQ multiplex PCR, while TCRdb's copy carries only in-frame clones and drops some. The sample has 150,000 to 200,000 clones; 87% are singletons. This clonotype was obtained from a human donor in a cohort sampled during active COVID-19. The chain links TRBV9 to TRBJ1-5; maybe TRBD1 (6 bases). Source material: peripheral blood. CDR3 sequence (DNA): TGTGCCAGCTCACCGGGACAAGGTCAGCCCCAGCATTTT. As protein: CASSPGQGQPQHF.